This T cell receptor (beta chain) was sequenced for a study of blood T cell repertoires in COVID-19. At the level of the study: T cells, B-cell-depleted T cells, or PBMCs supplied cDNA or gDNA.

The germline CDR1 and CDR2 sequences are SEHNR and FQNEAQ (reference sequence). Trimming cost V 6 bases and J 5 bases; bases outside gene matches: 8. The CDR3 is 14 amino acids. The repertoire was sequenced with immunoSEQ multiplex PCR; TCRdb's copy has only in-frame clones and lacks some. There are about 230,000 clones in the sample; roughly 83% occur only once, and around 2.5% lies in the top ten. The chain carries TRBV7-9 and TRBJ1-1; 8 positions match TRBD1. Sequencing was done on a sample of peripheral blood. The sequence came from a woman between 65 and 79 years old with active or convalescent COVID-19. In DNA, the CDR3 is TGTGCCAGCAGGGCCATTACAGGGGGGACTGAAGCTTTCTTT. Protein: CASRAITGGTEAFF.